This TCR beta chain is from a study of graft-versus-host responses after intestinal transplantation (dated by TCRdb to the early 2020s). Background on the whole study: The transplants that recipients got were multivisceral, liver-intestinal, or isolated intestinal. Anti-thymocyte globulin induction was given to all recipients, followed by maintenance tacrolimus and steroids for roughly 3 years. Samples from three later patients were sequenced in-house on an Illumina MiSeq with MiXCR processing rather than by the commercial service. A peak of at least 4% donor T cells among recipient peripheral blood mononuclear cells was the definition used for donor T cell macrochimerism. A cohort of 20 to 25 intestinal transplant recipients, including one retransplant, was enrolled, and a few patients lacking pretransplant specimens were excluded. Alloreactive clones were identified by sequencing pre-transplant mixed lymphocyte reaction products and comparing them with unstimulated pre-transplant donor and recipient T cells. Graft-versus-host and host-versus-graft alloreactive T cell clones were tracked in the graft, circulation and bone marrow after intestinal transplantation using bulk TCR-beta CDR3 sequencing. The full study reports these points: High GvH to HvG T cell clonal ratios were observed in the allografts of patients with donor T cell macrochimerism. GvH clones were detected in recipient bone marrow, and some appeared earlier in ileal mucosa or blood, consistent with an intestinal mucosal origin. Conclusions were limited by the relatively low number and heterogeneity of intestinal transplant patients. Early after transplant, peak levels of circulating GvH clones were associated with declines in HvG clones.

Library preparation was by the immunoSEQ multiplex PCR assay. For most patients, genomic DNA was isolated with the Qiagen DNeasy Blood and Tissue Kit and sent frozen to Adaptive Biotechnologies for TCR sequencing. Adaptive Biotechnologies carried out high-throughput TCR-beta CDR3 sequencing of genomic DNA for most patients. From the authors' description of their analysis: Adaptive's ImmunoSEQ software supplied the TCR sequencing data for about 18 patients, while MiXCR and VDJtools were used to process a few other patients. CD4 versus CD8 sorting errors were corrected by removing sequences found in both subsets at a frequency ratio below 5:1. CDR3 nucleotide sequences shared between donor and recipient were removed because the origin of such sequences could not be assigned. To be classed as alloreactive, a clone needed at least 2-fold expansion over unstimulated cells and a minimum CFSE-low frequency of 0.002% (template counts) or 0.001% (read counts). Clones detected in sequenced pre-transplant spleen, lymph node, or MLR CFSE-low populations of the donor or recipient were defined as mappable. The cumulative frequency of alloreactive clones was calculated as a percentage of all sequences, weighted by copy number. TCRdb's version of the immuneACCESS table is confined to in-frame rearrangements and falls short of the full clone set. An unresolved V gene accounts for under half of the shortfall where checked; the remainder is of unknown origin. The D gene and trimming were derived from the DNA, and the V and J assignments and clone size from that table. Across this sample there are some 120,000 clones, with around nine tenths seen only once. Of the sample, around 0.16% falls within the top ten clones.

V drops 5 bases and J drops 0 bases, leaving 8 bases in between. CDR1 SEHNR and CDR2 FQNEAQ are derived from the germline V gene (reference sequence). The CDR3 numbers 14 residues from cysteine through phenylalanine. The entry retains the CDR3 DNA only, 42 bases that are in frame from base 1. Points on this clone: The antigen it binds to is not known. Base qualities were left out, and no much larger clone turns up one base away.

The time point label for this specimen denotes: cells obtained before transplantation from donor or recipient. CD3+CD4+ and CD3+CD8+ populations were FACS-sorted from unstimulated pre-transplant donor and recipient cells taken from spleen or lymph nodes. The source was unstimulated CD4+ T cells sorted from spleen or lymph node cells, collected before intestinal transplant. The sequence was collected from a human donor who received an intestinal transplant. In this chain, TRBV7-9 is recombined with TRBJ1-5; there is no confident call for the D gene. The base sequence is TGTGCCAGCAGCCCTACCTATAGCAATCAGCCCCAGCATTTT. The resulting protein is CASSPTYSNQPQHF.